The 25 T cell receptor beta chains given below trace back to one sample, sequenced in a study of long-term antiretroviral therapy in people with HIV. Survey-level immunoSEQ v3.0 assays were run. Assay: immunoSEQ multiplex PCR; the TCRdb copy retains only in-frame clones and omits some. The repertoire holds tens of thousands of clones, roughly 85% seen once, with 3% to 4% in the top ten. Sample: unsorted PBMCs, taken 0.8 years before starting antiretroviral therapy. The source of these receptors is a man aged 18 to 30 with HIV.

The chain carries TRBV19 and TRBJ2-5; 7 nucleotides line up with TRBD2. Germline CDR1 LNHDA, CDR2 SQIVND (reference sequence). The CDR3 consists of 13 residues. With 7 bases clipped from V and 5 bases from J, the junction kept 7 bases outside the gene matches. The CDR3 DNA reads as TGTGCCAGTAAGGGGAGGGGTAAGGAGACCCAGTACTTC. Translating it yields CASKGRGKETQYF.

The V call is TRBV6-5, the J call TRBJ2-7; TRBD1 matches 9 bases. The germline V gene has CDR1 MNHEY and CDR2 SVGAGI. The ends lost 4 bases at V and 3 bases at J; junction bases unmatched: 4. This CDR3 has 14 amino acids. CDR3: CASSFGTGLYEQYF. The DNA for the CDR3 is TGTGCCAGCAGTTTCGGGACAGGGCTCTACGAGCAGTACTTC.

The genes are TRBV5-1 and TRBJ2-1; 7 positions agree with TRBD2. Trimming cost V 4 bases and J 0 bases; bases outside gene matches: 13. Germline V gene sequence: CDR1 SGHRS, CDR2 YFSETQ. CDR3 size: 18 residues. This CDR3 is CASSEIKSGASSYNEQFF. The CDR3 DNA reads TGCGCCAGCAGCGAGATAAAAAGCGGGGCCAGCTCCTACAATGAGCAGTTCTTC.

V usage is TRBV19 and J usage is TRBJ1-2; 9 bases match TRBD1. With V trimmed by 3 bases and J by 13 bases, 12 bases remained unmatched. This CDR3 is built from 14 residues. The germline gives CDR1 LNHDA, CDR2 SQIVND (reference sequence). The chain's CDR3 is CASSISPSGTGPTF. Written as DNA, the CDR3 is TGTGCCAGTAGTATCTCACCTTCCGGGACAGGGCCCACCTTC.

The chain is built from TRBV6-1 and TRBJ2-7; 7 bases match TRBD2. The J segment lost 2 bases and the V segment lost 2 bases, leaving 9 bases of the junction unmatched. Germline CDR1 is MNHNS and CDR2 is SASEGT. The CDR3 is 16 amino acids. Written as DNA, the CDR3 is TGTGCCAGCAGTGAACGGGGGAGGGGCTCCACCTACGAGCAGTACTTC. It yields the protein CASSERGRGSTYEQYF.

This clone was seen once. V gene TRBV6-5 combines with J gene TRBJ2-7; D not certain. The V gene's germline CDR1 is MNHEY and CDR2 SVGAGI. Trimming took off 6 bases at V and 0 bases at J, with 15 bases between the two ends. This CDR3 has 15 residues. The CDR3 protein is CASSSPSMGSYEQYF. DNA of the CDR3: TGTGCCAGCAGCTCTCCCTCTATGGGCTCCTACGAGCAGTACTTC.

The chain is built from TRBV7-9 and TRBJ2-6; either TRBD1 or TRBD2 may supply D (5 bases each). V shed 3 bases and J shed 1 base, with 13 bases lying between them. From germline, CDR1 is SEHNR and CDR2 FQNEAQ (reference sequence). The CDR3 loop spans 17 amino acids. This CDR3 reads CASSLGRRGSGANVLTF. The CDR3 DNA sequence: TGTGCCAGCAGCTTGGGGCGCCGGGGATCTGGGGCCAACGTCCTGACTTTC.

The chain is built from TRBV9 and TRBJ2-5; 8 nucleotides line up with TRBD2. The CDR3 is 18 amino acids. Germline CDR1 SGDLS, CDR2 YYNGEE. After removal of 0 bases from V and 1 base from J, the junction contained 11 bases not matched to a gene. Here the CDR3 reads CASSVGVGTRRGQETQYF. CDR3 DNA: TGTGCCAGCAGCGTAGGTGTGGGGACTAGGAGGGGCCAAGAGACCCAGTACTTC.

The CDR3 DNA is TGTGCCAGCAGCCCTAGGCAGGGGGGGAATCAGCCCCAGCATTTT. This sequence encodes CASSPRQGGNQPQHF. The chain is built from TRBV5-6 and TRBJ1-5, with TRBD1 matching over 7 bases. Trimming took 4 bases from V and 4 from J; bases not matched to a gene: 8. Germline CDR1 is SGHDT and CDR2 is YYEEEE. The CDR3 is 15 amino acids.

This sequence joins TRBV11-3 and TRBJ2-1; 9 bases are a match to TRBD2. CDR3 length: 15 amino acids. With V trimmed by 4 bases and J by 4 bases, 5 bases remained unmatched. The germline V gene has CDR1 SGHNT and CDR2 YENEEA. CDR3 protein: CASSSLAGRYNEQFF. The CDR3 DNA reads TGTGCCAGCAGCTCGCTAGCGGGGAGATACAATGAGCAGTTCTTC.

The rearrangement joins TRBV4-1 to TRBJ2-1; a weak D match, TRBD2 (6 bases). The CDR3 covers 19 residues. CDR1 is MGHRA and CDR2 is YSYEKL in the germline V gene. Trimming stripped 0 bases from V and 0 bases from J, with 18 bases between. CDR3: CASSQDLGTVFSSYNEQFF. The CDR3, as DNA: TGCGCCAGCAGCCAAGATTTGGGGACTGTCTTTAGCTCCTACAATGAGCAGTTCTTC.

Here the CDR3 reads CASSWVSQGANEAFF. The CDR3 nucleotides are TGTGCCAGCAGCTGGGTCTCGCAGGGGGCGAATGAAGCTTTCTTT. The V and J genes are TRBV5-6 and TRBJ1-1; 8 bases line up with TRBD1. The germline gives CDR1 SGHDT, CDR2 YYEEEE. The CDR3 runs 15 residues. V was clipped by 3 bases and J by 7 bases; unmatched bases: 11.

This clone was detected a few times. The J gene is TRBJ2-1, the V gene TRBV4-2, with 7 bases fitting TRBD1. J lost 12 bases, V lost 0 bases, and 14 bases had no gene match. Germline V gene lookup returns CDR1 LGHNA and CDR2 YNFKEQ. The CDR3 consists of 16 residues. The DNA of the CDR3 is TGTGCCAGCAGCCAAGATGGTTCAGCAGGGGGTGTAGGGCAGTTCTTC. Translating gives CASSQDGSAGGVGQFF.

This rearrangement joins TRBV18 to TRBJ1-2; D is unresolved. Trimming shortened V by 3 bases and J by 1 base, and 9 bases separated the two germline ends. Germline CDR1 KGHSH, CDR2 LQKENI. The CDR3 is 14 amino acids. CDR3 sequence reads: CASSPRESNYGYTF. DNA of the CDR3: TGTGCCAGCTCACCCAGAGAGAGTAACTATGGCTACACCTTC.

The rearrangement joins TRBV30 to TRBJ1-3; unclear D gene. The germline V gene has CDR1 GTSNPN and CDR2 SVGIG (reference sequence). Trimming shortened V by 0 bases and J by 2 bases, and 8 bases separated the two germline ends. The length of the CDR3 is 14 residues. CDR3 region: CAWSVRGTGNTIYF. CDR3 sequence (DNA): TGTGCCTGGAGTGTACGAGGGACTGGAAACACCATATATTTT.

The V call is TRBV7-2, the J call TRBJ1-1; no clear D. CDR1 is SGHTA and CDR2 is FQGNSA in the germline V gene. The CDR3 spans 13 residues. Trimming left V 3 bases short and J 2 bases short, with 7 bases between. The CDR3 here is CASSFNVNTEAFF. The CDR3 DNA sequence: TGTGCCAGCAGCTTTAATGTTAACACTGAAGCTTTCTTT.

This chain uses TRBV12-5 with TRBJ1-1, with D possibly being TRBD1 (5 bases). This CDR3 comprises 14 residues. The V and J ends lost 0 bases and 8 bases respectively, with 13 bases between them. Germline V CDR1 and CDR2: LGHNT, FRNRAP. The CDR3 region is CASGLVLGETEAFF. CDR3 sequence (DNA): TGTGCTAGTGGTTTGGTATTAGGGGAGACCGAAGCTTTCTTT. Filled out from reference TRBV12-5 and TRBJ1-1, the complete variable domain reads DARVTQTPRHKVTEMGQEVTMRCQPILGHNTVFWYRQTMMQGLELLAYFRNRAPLDDSGMPKDRFSAEMPDATLATLKIQPSEPRDSAVYFCASGLVLGETEAFFGQGTRLTVV.

This sequence joins TRBV6-5 and TRBJ2-3, with 8 bases identical to TRBD2. The germline V gene has CDR1 MNHEY and CDR2 SVGAGI. V lost 9 bases to trimming and J lost 4 bases; unmatched junction nucleotides: 3. The length of the CDR3 is 12 residues. Written as DNA, the CDR3 is TGTGCCAGTAGCGGGGATTCAGATACGCAGTATTTT. Protein product: CASSGDSDTQYF.

The CDR3 protein is CATSRAVNTEAFF. The CDR3 DNA reads TGTGCCACCAGCAGAGCGGTGAACACTGAAGCTTTCTTT. The chain has TRBV15 and TRBJ1-1; no definite D call. Germline-derived CDR1 and CDR2 are LNHNV and YYDKDF (reference sequence). The CDR3 covers 13 residues. The V and J ends lost 1 base and 0 bases respectively, with 3 bases between them.

This clone was observed a handful of times. This chain connects TRBV10-3 to TRBJ2-7; tentative D call: TRBD2 (5 bases). V gave up 0 bases and J gave up 0 bases, with 12 bases separating them. The CDR3 has 16 residues. Germline loops: CDR1 ENHRY, CDR2 SYGVKD. CDR3 DNA sequence: TGTGCCATCAGTGAGTCTTCGGGGAGTACCTCCTACGAGCAGTACTTC. The encoded protein is CAISESSGSTSYEQYF.

The chain carries TRBV30 and TRBJ2-1, with D perhaps matching TRBD1 (6 bases). V lost 3 bases and J lost 7, with 16 bases in between. This CDR3 has 14 amino acids. The germline V gene has CDR1 GTSNPN and CDR2 SVGIG (reference sequence). The CDR3 sequence is CAWRRARRGNEQFF. CDR3 sequence (DNA): TGTGCCTGGAGGAGGGCTAGAAGGGGGAATGAGCAGTTCTTC.

V gene TRBV6-5 combines with J gene TRBJ2-7; TRBD1 agrees at 10 bases. The CDR3 length is 16 residues. Germline V CDR1 and CDR2: MNHEY, SVGAGI. V lost 2 bases and J lost 2; bases outside the gene matches: 6. CDR3 bases: TGTGCCAGCAGTTACGGAGGGACAGGGGTGCCCTACGAGCAGTACTTC. It yields the protein CASSYGGTGVPYEQYF.

Here the CDR3 DNA reads TGTGCCAGCACCCCGCCGCGGCGTACCGATCTACTTAACTATGGCTACACCTTC. The encoded protein is CASTPPRRTDLLNYGYTF. The chain links TRBV7-9 to TRBJ1-2; unclear D gene. Germline assignment: CDR1 SEHNR and CDR2 FQNEAQ (reference sequence). CDR3 size: 18 residues. V lost 7 bases and J 1 base, leaving 25 bases between the germline ends. Complete variable domain (other parts from reference TRBV7-9 and TRBJ1-2): DTGVSQNPRHKITKRGQNVTFRCDPISEHNRLYWYRQTLGQGPEFLTYFQNEAQLEKSRLLSDRFSAERPKGSFSTLEIQRTEQGDSAMYLCASTPPRRTDLLNYGYTFGSGTRLTVV.

The genes are TRBV7-5 and TRBJ2-7; the table assigns TRBD2, which was not confirmed against the DNA. TRBV7-5 is noted as a pseudogene. CDR3 length: 11 amino acids. The CDR3 sequence: CARSLLCEQYF. The CDR3 nucleotides are TGTGCCAGAAGCTTATTATGCGAGCAGTACTTC.

This clone occurred once. The V gene is TRBV6-6, the J gene TRBJ2-1, with 12 nucleotides matching TRBD2. Germline CDR1 MNHNY, CDR2 SVGAGI (reference sequence). J was trimmed by 8 bases and V by 0 bases; bases with no gene match: 5. The CDR3 has 16 residues. For the CDR3, the DNA is TGTGCCAGCAGTTACTCGCTAGCGGGGGGGCCCGATGAGCAGTTCTTC. Protein: CASSYSLAGGPDEQFF.